This entry lists 22 T cell receptor beta chains sequenced from one sample in a study of pediatric ulcerative colitis (dated by TCRdb to the late 2010s). The library came from the immunoSEQ multiplex PCR assay. As stored in TCRdb, this immuneACCESS dataset retains in-frame rearrangements with V and J assigned. A fraction of the clones does not appear; measured against another copy, unresolved V genes explain less than half of the discrepancy, and the remainder lacks a known reason. This sample holds around 68,000 clones; 70% to 80% were observed only once. The ten largest clones take up roughly 5.4% of the sample. Sequenced: blood. Source of these receptors: a boy aged 5-17 years with moderate ulcerative colitis.

The rearrangement uses TRBV6-1 and TRBJ2-7, with 11 bases matching TRBD2. This CDR3 has 14 residues. Germline V gives CDR1 MNHNS, CDR2 SASEGT. Trimming removed 4 bases from V and 3 bases from J; junction bases left unmatched: 2. The CDR3 loop reads CASSAGTSGYEQYF. DNA for the CDR3: TGTGCCAGCAGTGCCGGGACTAGCGGCTACGAGCAGTACTTC.

V gene TRBV19 combines with J gene TRBJ2-6; D not resolved. Trimming left V 9 bases short and J 0 bases short, with 12 bases between. From germline, CDR1 is LNHDA and CDR2 SQIVND (reference sequence). The CDR3 totals 15 residues. CDR3 sequence reads: CASSRLISGANVLTF. In nucleotides, the CDR3 is TGTGCCAGCAGCCGTCTGATCTCTGGGGCCAACGTCCTGACTTTC.

The rearrangement links TRBV7-3 to TRBJ1-4, with D tentatively TRBD1 (6 bases). V gave up 5 bases and J gave up 8 bases, with 12 bases separating them. CDR1 is SGHTA, CDR2 FQGTGA, per germline. The CDR3 loop spans 13 amino acids. For the CDR3, the DNA is TGTGCCAGCAGCATCCGCCAGGGGGAAAAACTGTTTTTT. Amino acid sequence: CASSIRQGEKLFF.

The rearrangement links TRBV19 to TRBJ1-2; the D gene is possibly TRBD1 (5 bases). The CDR3 runs 15 residues. The V gene lost 7 bases and the J gene lost 4 bases, with 19 bases spanning the gap. Germline CDR1 LNHDA, CDR2 SQIVND (reference sequence). The CDR3 DNA sequence: TGTGCCAGTACCGCCCTCCTGGGGGGTTCCTATGGCTACACCTTC. Its translation is CASTALLGGSYGYTF.

The rearrangement uses TRBV6-1 and TRBJ2-7; D remains ambiguous. Trimming cost V 3 bases and J 4 bases, with 4 bases left between them. The germline CDR1 and CDR2 sequences are MNHNS and SASEGT. CDR3 length equals 11 residues. In DNA, the CDR3 is TGTGCCAGCAGTGACCTTTACGAGCAGTACTTC. Translating it yields CASSDLYEQYF.

The chain joins TRBV7-2 to TRBJ2-5; D is ambiguous. CDR3 length: 16 residues. Between the trimmed V and J ends, which lost 2 bases and 9 bases, there was a span of 22 bases. The germline gives CDR1 SGHTA, CDR2 FQGNSA. The CDR3 here is CASSLSSDLWNVAQYF. The CDR3 region has the DNA TGTGCCAGCAGCTTATCTTCGGACCTTTGGAATGTGGCCCAGTACTTC.

The CDR3 region is CASSSEAGYEQFF. The CDR3 DNA sequence: TGTGCCAGCAGCTCAGAGGCGGGTTATGAGCAGTTCTTC. J is TRBJ2-1 and V is TRBV7-7; weak D call: TRBD2 (5 bases). The CDR3 is 13 amino acids. CDR1 and CDR2 from the germline V gene are SSHAT and FNYEAQ (reference sequence). V was pared by 4 bases and J by 8 bases, with 12 bases between. The entire variable domain, with the rest obtained from reference TRBV7-7 and TRBJ2-1, is as follows: GAGVSQSPRYKVTKRGQDVTLRCDPISSHATLYWYQQALGQGPEFLTYFNYEAQPDKSGLPSDRFSAERPEGSISTLTIQRTEQRDSAMYRCASSSEAGYEQFFGPGTRLTVL.

The chain joins TRBV6-1 to TRBJ2-7, with a weak D call TRBD2 (5 bases). V lost 1 base and J lost 4, with 14 bases in between. The CDR3 is 15 residues long. Germline CDR1 MNHNS, CDR2 SASEGT. CDR3 sequence reads: CASSEGSSSYYEQYF. The CDR3 DNA follows: TGTGCCAGCAGTGAAGGGTCTAGCAGCTATTACGAGCAGTACTTC.

This clone was observed a handful of times. This chain connects TRBV6-1 to TRBJ1-1, with D maybe TRBD1 (5 bases). V gave up 2 bases and J gave up 4 bases, with 20 bases separating them. The germline CDR1 and CDR2 sequences are MNHNS and SASEGT. The CDR3 is made up of 17 amino acids. The CDR3 bases are TGTGCCAGCAGTGAATCGACAGTGGGACTTCAGGGCACTGAAGCTTTCTTT. It translates to CASSESTVGLQGTEAFF.

The rearrangement links TRBV4-1 to TRBJ2-1; 9 positions match TRBD1. The trim removed 3 bases at V and 4 bases at J, leaving 7 bases unmatched. This CDR3 is built from 16 residues. The germline V gene has CDR1 MGHRA and CDR2 YSYEKL. CDR3 in DNA: TGCGCCAGCAGCCAGGGAGACAGGGGGGCATACAATGAGCAGTTCTTC. This sequence encodes CASSQGDRGAYNEQFF.

The V and J genes are TRBV19 and TRBJ2-7; no firm D call. The germline gives CDR1 LNHDA, CDR2 SQIVND (reference sequence). V shed 3 bases and J shed 2 bases, with 14 bases lying between them. The CDR3 covers 15 residues. For the CDR3, the DNA is TGTGCCAGTAGTATTTCAACAGCATGGACCTACGAGCAGTACTTC. This gives the protein CASSISTAWTYEQYF.

In DNA, the CDR3 is TGTGCCAGCAGCACGGGACAGGGTGTGCAGCCCCAGCATTTT. Protein sequence: CASSTGQGVQPQHF. The chain joins TRBV7-9 to TRBJ1-5, with 9 positions matching TRBD1. J gave up 7 bases and V 5 bases, and 6 bases lay outside the gene matches. The CDR3 length is 14 residues. The germline gives CDR1 SEHNR, CDR2 FQNEAQ (reference sequence).

J is TRBJ1-5 and V is TRBV11-1; a weak D match, TRBD1 (6 bases). The germline V gene has CDR1 SGHAT and CDR2 FQDESV (reference sequence). V was shortened by 4 bases and J by 4 bases, with 14 bases between the two germline ends. This CDR3 has 15 amino acids. CDR3 bases: TGTGCCAGCAGCTCGGACAGCGGTGGTAATCAGCCCCAGCATTTT. It translates to CASSSDSGGNQPQHF.

This chain joins TRBV7-2 and TRBJ2-7; no definite D call. The V gene lost 2 bases and the J gene lost 0 bases, with 5 bases spanning the gap. The CDR3 covers 13 residues. Germline assignment: CDR1 SGHTA and CDR2 FQGNSA. The CDR3 region is CASSLLASYEQYF. DNA of the CDR3: TGTGCCAGCAGCTTACTCGCCTCCTACGAGCAGTACTTC.

The chain carries TRBV10-3 and TRBJ1-2, with 8 bases lining up with TRBD1. Germline V CDR1 and CDR2: ENHRY, SYGVKD. The junction had 7 bases not matched to a gene; V was cut back by 2 bases and J by 5 bases. The CDR3 is 15 amino acids. The CDR3 DNA reads TGTGCCATCAGTGAGGCAGGGGGCGCAAGTTATGGCTACACCTTC. This gives the protein CAISEAGGASYGYTF.

The chain couples TRBV5-1 to TRBJ1-2; D perhaps matches TRBD1 (5 bases). Per the germline V gene, CDR1 is SGHRS and CDR2 is YFSETQ. V gave up 4 bases and J gave up 0 bases, with 13 bases separating them. There are 15 residues in the CDR3. The CDR3 DNA reads TGCGCCAGCAGCCACTCACCGGGGGCTAACTATGGCTACACCTTC. Protein product: CASSHSPGANYGYTF.

The chain combines TRBV18 with TRBJ2-1, with 9 bases that match TRBD2. V trimming: 6 bases; J trimming: 4 bases; junction bases outside the gene matches: 7. The CDR3 loop spans 15 amino acids. Germline V gives CDR1 KGHSH, CDR2 LQKENI. The CDR3 spells CASSLRTSEYNEQFF. DNA for the CDR3: TGTGCCAGCTCTCTCCGGACTAGCGAGTACAATGAGCAGTTCTTC.

The V call is TRBV30, the J call TRBJ2-2; D uncertain. CDR3 length equals 15 residues. Germline V CDR1 and CDR2: GTSNPN, SVGIG (reference sequence). The V and J ends lost 0 bases and 0 bases respectively, with 8 bases between them. The CDR3 reads CAWSVVRTNTGELFF. The CDR3 DNA is TGTGCCTGGAGTGTAGTGCGGACGAACACCGGGGAGCTGTTTTTT.

The rearrangement uses TRBV7-8 and TRBJ1-2; tentatively, D is TRBD1 (5 bases). Germline V CDR1 and CDR2: SGHVS, FQNEAQ. The CDR3 length is 14 residues. The germline V and J ends were trimmed by 5 bases and 6 bases, with 16 bases remaining between them. This CDR3 reads CASSPRVGTDGYTF. The CDR3 coding sequence is TGTGCCAGCAGCCCAAGGGTCGGGACCGATGGCTACACCTTC.

V gene TRBV5-4 combines with J gene TRBJ2-7, with D perhaps TRBD2 (7 bases). CDR1 is SGHNT and CDR2 is YYREEE in the germline V gene (reference sequence). The CDR3 is 15 residues long. Trimming pared 5 bases from V and 0 bases from J, leaving 15 bases between. CDR3 sequence: CASRNLADSSYEQYF. The CDR3 DNA reads TGTGCCAGCAGGAACCTAGCGGACAGCTCCTACGAGCAGTACTTC.

Worth noting for this clone: This sample includes further DNA sequences coding for the same CDR3. CDR3 sequence reads: CASSLGQSKNIQYF. CDR3 coding DNA: TGCGCCAGCAGCTTGGGACAGTCCAAAAACATTCAGTACTTC. The genes are TRBV5-1 and TRBJ2-4; maybe TRBD1 (5 bases). The V gene lost 0 bases and the J gene lost 2 bases, with 6 bases spanning the gap. CDR3 length: 14 residues. CDR1 and CDR2 (germline): SGHRS, YFSETQ.

The chain has TRBV7-9 and TRBJ1-1; TRBD1 matches at 7 bases. The germline CDR1 and CDR2 sequences are SEHNR and FQNEAQ (reference sequence). The ends lost 5 bases at V and 1 base at J; junction bases unmatched: 1. This CDR3 comprises 13 residues. The CDR3, as DNA: TGTGCCAGCAGCCGGACAGGGAACACTGAAGCTTTCTTT. The encoded protein is CASSRTGNTEAFF.